These 8 T cell receptor beta chains originate from one sample sequenced in a study of shared clonotypes between healthy human individuals. Produced via immunoSEQ multiplex PCR; TCRdb's table is partial and in-frame only. Here the sample spans about 2 million clones, over 85% being singletons. The sample comprised naive CD4+ T cells sorted from blood. The subset is: CD45RA+ positively selected. The receptors shown here come from a man between 18 and 29 years old in good health.

The chain employs TRBV14 and TRBJ1-6; 9 bases match TRBD1. This CDR3 contains 15 residues. With V trimmed by 4 bases and J by 8 bases, 6 bases remained unmatched. Germline loops: CDR1 SGHDN, CDR2 FVKESK. The CDR3 coding sequence is TGTGCCAGCAGCCCCATGGGACAGGGCTATTCACCCCTCCACTTT. Translating it yields CASSPMGQGYSPLHF.

The chain employs TRBV2 and TRBJ2-7; the D is unclear. Germline V CDR1 and CDR2: SNHLY, FYNNEI. The CDR3 is 12 residues long. Trimming left V 7 bases short and J 3 bases short, with 10 bases between. In DNA, the CDR3 is TGTGCCAGCAACCCAGACGGCTACGAGCAGTACTTC. Protein sequence: CASNPDGYEQYF.

The rearrangement uses TRBV25-1 and TRBJ1-1, with D possibly TRBD1 on 6 matching bases. The V gene lost 6 bases and the J gene lost 1 base, with 15 bases spanning the gap. CDR3 length equals 15 residues. CDR1 and CDR2 (germline): MGHDK, SYGVNS. Here the CDR3 reads CASSYGGLGNTEAFF. CDR3 DNA sequence: TGTGCCAGCAGCTACGGGGGGCTTGGGAACACTGAAGCTTTCTTT.

This clone appeared a single time. The gene calls are TRBV7-9 and TRBJ1-4; D not certain. This CDR3 region has 12 residues. Deletions cut 1 base from V and 6 bases from J, with 3 bases between. Germline V gives CDR1 SEHNR, CDR2 FQNEAQ (reference sequence). The CDR3 bases are TGTGCCAGCAGCTTAGGGTATGAAAAACTGTTTTTT. Amino acid sequence: CASSLGYEKLFF.

About this clone itself: In the same sample, other DNA sequences code for this CDR3. The chain recombines TRBV20-1 with TRBJ2-2, with D hard to call. Germline loops: CDR1 DFQATT, CDR2 SNEGSKA (reference sequence). V was shortened by 3 bases and J by 8 bases, with 7 bases between the two germline ends. The CDR3 sequence is 11 residues long. CDR3 in amino acids: CSASGPGELFF. CDR3 sequence (DNA): TGCAGTGCTAGCGGCCCTGGGGAGCTGTTTTTT.

The chain recombines TRBV10-3 with TRBJ2-1; possible D gene TRBD1, 6 bases. The CDR3 loop spans 15 amino acids. Germline V gene sequence: CDR1 ENHRY, CDR2 SYGVKD. The V end lost 2 bases, the J end lost 0 bases, and 8 bases lay between the germline ends. This chain's CDR3 is CAISEGRGSYNEQFF. CDR3 DNA: TGTGCCATCAGTGAGGGCAGGGGCTCCTACAATGAGCAGTTCTTC.

V is TRBV5-1 and J is TRBJ2-5; no clear D. CDR3 length: 15 amino acids. Germline V gene sequence: CDR1 SGHRS, CDR2 YFSETQ. V gave up 4 bases and J gave up 1 base, with 14 bases separating them. CDR3 amino acids: CASSTGRVTQETQYF. CDR3 bases: TGCGCCAGCAGCACTGGAAGGGTTACCCAAGAGACCCAGTACTTC.

The CDR3 DNA reads TGTGCCAGCAGCGCGTCATTACAAAGCTCTGGGGCCAACGTCCTGACTTTC. Amino acid sequence: CASSASLQSSGANVLTF. This rearrangement joins TRBV9 to TRBJ2-6, with D unclear. The CDR3 contains 17 residues. Germline CDR1 SGDLS, CDR2 YYNGEE. The V end was cut by 3 bases, the J end by 0 bases, with 13 bases between.